The clone carrying this TCR beta chain was observed a single time. V shed 2 bases and J shed 5 bases, with 11 bases lying between them. Germline values: CDR1 MNHEY, CDR2 SVGEGT. CDR3 length: 14 residues. cDNA came from around 0.54 to 1 ug RNA primed by random hexamers. TCRdb re-called the immunoSEQ multiplex PCR reads with MiXCR, one entry per CDR3 protein. The sample records tens of thousands of distinct CDR3 sequences, roughly nine tenths being singletons. TEMRA cells were FACS-enriched, unlike CD8+ and CD4+ T cells, which were negatively isolated. The data originate from a study of CD8 T cells in Susac syndrome.

This chain uses TRBV6-2 or TRBV6-3 with TRBJ2-3; D possibly uses TRBD1 or TRBD2 (5 bases each). The sequence was collected from a human donor with multiple sclerosis. What was sequenced was CD8+ T cells from PBMCs. The CDR3 bases are TGTGCCAGCAGTTACCCCGGGGCGCGAGATACGCAGTATTTT. Translation: CASSYPGARDTQYF.